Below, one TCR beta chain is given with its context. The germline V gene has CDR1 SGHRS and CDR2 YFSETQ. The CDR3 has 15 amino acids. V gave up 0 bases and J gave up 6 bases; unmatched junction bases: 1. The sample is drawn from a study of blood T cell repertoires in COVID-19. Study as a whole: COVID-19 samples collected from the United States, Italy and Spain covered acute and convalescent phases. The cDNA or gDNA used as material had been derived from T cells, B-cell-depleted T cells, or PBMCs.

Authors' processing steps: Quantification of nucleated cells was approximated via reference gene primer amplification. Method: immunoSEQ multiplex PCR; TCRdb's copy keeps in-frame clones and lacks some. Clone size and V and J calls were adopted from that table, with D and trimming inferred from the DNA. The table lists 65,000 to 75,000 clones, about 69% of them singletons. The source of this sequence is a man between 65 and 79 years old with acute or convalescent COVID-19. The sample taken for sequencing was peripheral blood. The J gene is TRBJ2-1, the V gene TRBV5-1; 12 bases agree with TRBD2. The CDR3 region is CASSLGLAGANEQFF. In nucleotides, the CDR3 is TGCGCCAGCAGCTTGGGACTAGCGGGAGCCAATGAGCAGTTCTTC.